One and the same sample provided the 3 T cell receptor beta chains below, sequenced in a study of early T cells in non-severe SARS-CoV-2 infection. TCRdb independently ran MiXCR on the 5' RACE reads; one entry per CDR3 protein. The data contain more than 55,000 distinct CDR3 sequences, less than 15% of them seen just once; the ten biggest clones take up roughly 9.3%. Here the sequenced sample was whole blood, taken at baseline. These receptors came from an adult who was a healthcare worker with PCR-confirmed SARS-CoV-2 infection or an uninfected control (not recorded which).

This clonotype was recorded a few times. This chain joins TRBV5-4 and TRBJ2-3; tentative D call: TRBD2 (6 bases). There are 13 residues in the CDR3. From germline, CDR1 is SGHNT and CDR2 YYREEE (reference sequence). Trimming removed 4 bases at V and 4 bases at J, with 10 bases between. CDR3 loop: CASSMGGADTQYF. For the CDR3, the DNA is TGTGCCAGCAGCATGGGCGGGGCAGATACGCAGTATTTT.

This clonotype showed up just a few times. The chain combines TRBV25-1 with TRBJ2-5; D possibly corresponds to TRBD1 (5 bases). Trimming pared 4 bases from V and 5 bases from J, leaving 11 bases between. This CDR3 spans 13 amino acids. CDR1 and CDR2 from the germline V gene are MGHDK and SYGVNS. CDR3 residues: CASSGTGGETQYF. The CDR3 nucleotides read TGTGCCAGCAGTGGAACAGGCGGCGAGACCCAGTACTTC.

The chain couples TRBV16 to TRBJ1-6, with 8 bases lining up with TRBD1. Unmatched junction bases numbered 3, after V lost 2 bases and J lost 9 bases. Per germline, CDR1 KGHSY and CDR2 FQNENV. CDR3 size: 14 residues. Written as DNA, the CDR3 is TGTGCCAGCAGCCAACAGGGGGCGGCTTCACCCCTCCACTTT. The encoded protein is CASSQQGAASPLHF.